A single sample gave rise to the 22 T cell receptor beta chains below, sequenced in a study of blood T cell repertoires in COVID-19. Sequenced by immunoSEQ multiplex PCR; TCRdb stores in-frame clones only, minus some. In the table there are over 200,000 clones, roughly 90% of which are singletons. Sequencing was carried out using PBMCs or T cells enriched from blood (not recorded which). These receptors originate from a woman aged 30 to 39 with acute COVID-19.

In this sample, this clone turned up once. CDR3 coding DNA: TGTGCCAGCAGCCGCCGGGGACAGGGGTTATATGGCTACACCTTC. Amino acid sequence: CASSRRGQGLYGYTF. The chain combines TRBV28 with TRBJ1-2; 10 bases align to TRBD1. There are 15 residues in the CDR3. Looked up from germline, CDR1 is MDHEN and CDR2 is SYDVKM. J was trimmed by 5 bases and V by 6 bases; bases with no gene match: 9.

This chain connects TRBV5-5 to TRBJ2-7, with D possibly matching TRBD1 (6 bases). CDR1 SGHKS and CDR2 YYEKEE come from the germline V gene (reference sequence). This CDR3 has 15 residues. The germline V and J ends were trimmed by 3 bases and 0 bases, with 13 bases remaining between them. CDR3 coding DNA: TGTGCCAGCAGCTCGTTACAGGGTTACTCCTACGAGCAGTACTTC. It encodes CASSSLQGYSYEQYF.

The J gene is TRBJ2-1, the V gene TRBV6-1; D unresolved. Germline V gene data show CDR1 as MNHNS and CDR2 as SASEGT. The V gene lost 3 bases and the J gene lost 9 bases, with 6 bases spanning the gap. This CDR3 has 11 amino acids. The CDR3 sequence is CASSESGEQFF. CDR3 sequence (DNA): TGTGCCAGCAGTGAGTCAGGTGAGCAGTTCTTC.

The gene calls are TRBV19 and TRBJ1-2; 7 positions agree with TRBD1. Trimming took 5 bases from V and 8 from J; bases not matched to a gene: 14. The germline CDR1 and CDR2 sequences are LNHDA and SQIVND (reference sequence). The CDR3 covers 15 residues. The CDR3 here is CASSSHPDRAQGYTF. In DNA, the CDR3 is TGTGCCAGTAGTTCCCATCCCGACAGGGCTCAAGGCTACACCTTC.

This chain joins TRBV19 and TRBJ1-1, with D unresolved. Germline CDR1 LNHDA, CDR2 SQIVND (reference sequence). The CDR3 is 13 residues long. The V end was cut by 8 bases, the J end by 0 bases, with 10 bases between. CDR3 bases: TGTGCCAGTTCTCTCTCGTTGAACACTGAAGCTTTCTTT. The encoded protein is CASSLSLNTEAFF.

V gene TRBV9 combines with J gene TRBJ1-1; D not certain. The CDR3 is 13 amino acids. V lost 1 base, J lost 3 bases, and 7 bases lay in between. The germline V gene encodes CDR1 SGDLS and CDR2 YYNGEE. CDR3 nucleotide sequence: TGTGCCAGCAGCGTATCGGGATACACTGAAGCTTTCTTT. Amino acids: CASSVSGYTEAFF. Full variable domain (remainder filled in from reference TRBV9 and TRBJ1-1): DSGVTQTPKHLITATGQRVTLRCSPRSGDLSVYWYQQSLDQGLQFLIQYYNGEERAKGNILERFSAQQFPDLHSELNLSSLELGDSALYFCASSVSGYTEAFFGQGTRLTVV.

This sequence joins TRBV9 and TRBJ1-6, with D possibly TRBD1 on 6 matching bases. The CDR3 contains 15 residues. Germline V gives CDR1 SGDLS, CDR2 YYNGEE. V gave up 4 bases and J gave up 10 bases, with 18 bases separating them. CDR3 DNA: TGTGCCAGCAGCCCACTAAGGGGGGGCTCGTCACCCCTCCACTTT. This encodes CASSPLRGGSSPLHF. Full variable domain (rest looked up from reference TRBV9 and TRBJ1-6): DSGVTQTPKHLITATGQRVTLRCSPRSGDLSVYWYQQSLDQGLQFLIQYYNGEERAKGNILERFSAQQFPDLHSELNLSSLELGDSALYFCASSPLRGGSSPLHFGNGTRLTVT.

CDR3: CATSDLSGGRYNEQFF. CDR3 sequence (DNA): TGTGCCACCAGTGATCTTAGCGGGGGCCGCTACAATGAGCAGTTCTTC. V and J are TRBV24-1 and TRBJ2-1, with 9 bases lining up with TRBD2. The ends lost 3 bases at V and 3 bases at J; junction bases unmatched: 5. The germline V gene has CDR1 KGHDR and CDR2 SFDVKD. CDR3 length equals 16 residues.

This sequence joins TRBV5-1 and TRBJ2-3; 9 bases align to TRBD2. Germline V gives CDR1 SGHRS, CDR2 YFSETQ. After removal of 0 bases from V and 5 bases from J, the junction contained 7 bases not matched to a gene. This CDR3 spans 16 amino acids. For the CDR3, the DNA is TGCGCCAGCAGCTTGGGGCGGGGGGGCCAAGGAGATACGCAGTATTTT. Translated, it gives CASSLGRGGQGDTQYF. Drawing the rest from reference TRBV5-1 and TRBJ2-3, the complete variable domain is KAGVTQTPRYLIKTRGQQVTLSCSPISGHRSVSWYQQTPGQGLQFLFEYFSETQRNKGNFPGRFSGRQFSNSRSEMNVSTLELGDSALYLCASSLGRGGQGDTQYFGPGTRLTVL.

CDR3 region: CASSSRGGGAEAFF. Written as DNA, the CDR3 is TGTGCCAGCAGCTCGAGGGGCGGAGGGGCAGAAGCTTTCTTT. The rearrangement uses TRBV11-2 and TRBJ1-1; possibly TRBD1 for D (5 bases). The CDR3 covers 14 residues. Germline loops: CDR1 SGHAT, CDR2 FQNNGV. Trimming pared 4 bases from V and 8 bases from J, leaving 17 bases between.

The chain uses TRBV11-2 and TRBJ2-7; 8 bases are shared with TRBD2. CDR3 length equals 14 residues. J gave up 2 bases and V 3 bases, and 3 bases lay outside the gene matches. Germline-derived CDR1 and CDR2 are SGHAT and FQNNGV. CDR3 amino acids: CASSFSGGAYEQYF. As DNA, the CDR3 is TGTGCCAGCAGCTTCTCGGGGGGGGCCTACGAGCAGTACTTC.

The CDR3 loop reads CAGSQVGRADTQYF. CDR3 in DNA: TGTGCCGGATCGCAGGTGGGTCGCGCAGATACGCAGTATTTT. The rearrangement uses TRBV6-5 and TRBJ2-3; no clear D gene. V was cut by 11 bases and J by 4 bases, with 19 bases left in between. Germline assignment: CDR1 MNHEY and CDR2 SVGAGI. This CDR3 spans 14 amino acids.

J is TRBJ1-5 and V is TRBV7-9; 8 bases are shared with TRBD1. The CDR3 totals 15 residues. The germline CDR1 and CDR2 sequences are SEHNR and FQNEAQ (reference sequence). Unmatched junction bases numbered 6, after V lost 1 base and J lost 7 bases. CDR3 DNA sequence: TGTGCCAGCAGCTTAGGACAGGGGAATGAACAGCCCCAGCATTTT. Encoded protein: CASSLGQGNEQPQHF.

This clone was counted once. V usage is TRBV6-5 and J usage is TRBJ2-1; the match to TRBD2 covers 8 bases. This CDR3 comprises 15 residues. V dropped 6 bases and J dropped 3; count of bases not matched to a gene: 7. The V gene's germline CDR1 is MNHEY and CDR2 SVGAGI. The CDR3 is CASSTRTSFYNEQFF. CDR3 in DNA: TGTGCCAGCAGCACCAGGACTAGCTTCTACAATGAGCAGTTCTTC.

The chain uses TRBV11-1 and TRBJ2-7, with TRBD2 as a possible D gene (5 bases). Trimming shortened V by 7 bases and J by 0 bases, and 10 bases separated the two germline ends. The germline V gene encodes CDR1 SGHAT and CDR2 FQDESV (reference sequence). The CDR3 spans 13 residues. Written as DNA, the CDR3 is TGTGCCAGCACCTCCCGGGGCTCCTACGAGCAGTACTTC. Its protein product is CASTSRGSYEQYF.

The chain combines TRBV4-3 with TRBJ2-7, with TRBD1 as a possible D gene (5 bases). The V gene's germline CDR1 is LGHNA and CDR2 YSLEER. The CDR3 is made up of 15 amino acids. Trimming pared 1 base from V and 2 bases from J, leaving 12 bases between. The CDR3 region is CASSQVQDGAYEQYF. The CDR3 DNA reads TGCGCCAGCAGCCAAGTACAGGATGGGGCCTACGAGCAGTACTTC.

J is TRBJ2-7 and V is TRBV10-2; the match to TRBD2 covers 7 bases. The CDR3 totals 13 residues. Trimming took 10 bases from V and 0 from J; bases not matched to a gene: 6. The germline gives CDR1 WSHSY, CDR2 SAAADI. The CDR3 DNA reads as TGCGCCACAGGAAGCGGGGCCTCCTACGAGCAGTACTTC. Translated: CATGSGASYEQYF.

The rearrangement links TRBV30 to TRBJ2-1, with 7 bases lining up with TRBD2. The CDR3 has 15 amino acids. J lost 4 bases, V lost 0 bases, and 6 bases had no gene match. Looked up from germline, CDR1 is GTSNPN and CDR2 is SVGIG (reference sequence). The CDR3 bases are TGTGCCTGGAGTGTACAGCCGGGGGGATACAATGAGCAGTTCTTC. The encoded protein is CAWSVQPGGYNEQFF.

The rearrangement joins TRBV18 to TRBJ1-5; the D is unclear. Germline V CDR1 and CDR2: KGHSH, LQKENI. Between the trimmed V and J ends, which lost 3 bases and 9 bases, there was a span of 15 bases. CDR3 length: 14 residues. The CDR3 coding sequence is TGTGCCAGCTCACCCGACCTCGACTCCCTGCCCCAGCATTTT. Translating it yields CASSPDLDSLPQHF.

The chain couples TRBV12-3 or TRBV12-4 to TRBJ2-7, with D possibly TRBD2 on 6 matching bases. The CDR3 is made up of 13 amino acids. V was shortened by 6 bases and J by 1 base, with 10 bases between the two germline ends. The CDR3 loop reads CASRGGGSYEQYF. For the CDR3, the DNA is TGTGCCAGCAGGGGGGGTGGGTCCTACGAGCAGTACTTC.

This rearrangement joins TRBV7-2 to TRBJ1-6; perhaps TRBD1 as D (6 bases). Germline V gene sequence: CDR1 SGHTA, CDR2 FQGNSA. The CDR3 runs to 16 residues. V lost 0 bases to trimming and J lost 1 base, with 7 bases between them. The chain's CDR3 is CASSLATGSYNSPLHF. The CDR3, as DNA: TGTGCCAGCAGCTTAGCTACAGGGTCCTATAATTCACCCCTCCACTTT. Together with reference TRBV7-2 and TRBJ1-6, the CDR3 gives the full variable domain: GAGVSQSPSNKVTEKGKDVELRCDPISGHTALYWYRQSLGQGLEFLIYFQGNSAPDKSGLPSDRFSAERTGGSVSTLTIQRTQQEDSAVYLCASSLATGSYNSPLHFGNGTRLTVT.

The J gene is TRBJ2-3, the V gene TRBV29-1; possibly TRBD1 for D (6 bases). There are 12 residues in the CDR3. Per the germline V gene, CDR1 is SQVTM and CDR2 is ANQGSEA. The V and J ends lost 7 bases and 5 bases respectively, with 13 bases between them. CDR3 bases: TGCAGCGCGCCCAGGGGCAAAGATACGCAGTATTTT. Protein product: CSAPRGKDTQYF.